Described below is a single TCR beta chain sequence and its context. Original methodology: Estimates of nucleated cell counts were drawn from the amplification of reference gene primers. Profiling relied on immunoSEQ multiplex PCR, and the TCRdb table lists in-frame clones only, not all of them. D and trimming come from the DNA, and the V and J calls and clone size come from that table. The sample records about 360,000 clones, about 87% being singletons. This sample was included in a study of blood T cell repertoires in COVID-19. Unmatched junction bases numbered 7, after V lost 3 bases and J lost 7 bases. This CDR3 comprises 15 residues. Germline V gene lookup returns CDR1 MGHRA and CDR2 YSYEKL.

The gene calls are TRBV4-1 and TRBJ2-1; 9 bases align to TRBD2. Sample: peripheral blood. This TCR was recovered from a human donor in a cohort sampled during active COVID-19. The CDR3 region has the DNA TGCGCCAGCAGCCACATAGCGGGAGTAATAAATGAGCAGTTCTTC. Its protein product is CASSHIAGVINEQFF.